The 14 T cell receptor beta chains given below trace back to one sample, sequenced in a study of tumor and adjacent non-tumor tissue in lung cancer (dated by TCRdb to the late 2010s). Bulk unsorted tissue served as the source for RNA extraction, and RNA quality was assessed using a NanoDrop ND-1000 and an Agilent 2100. For the normal lung samples, distant non-tumor tissue was collected more than 3 cm away from the tumor edge. The library was made by multiplex PCR. Instrument on record: Illumina HiSeq 2500. Following protocols modified from ARM-PCR, the researchers constructed TCRbeta libraries through three rounds of nested PCR with primers (Table S4). The public reads were reanalyzed by TCRdb: fastp trimming at Q25, MiXCR alignment, in-frame beta chains only. Every CDR3 protein is listed once, alongside the most common genes and DNA of its rows. This sample gives some 97,000 distinct CDR3 sequences in total; approximately 60% of them show up just once. The top ten hold roughly a fifth of the sample.

The sample taken for sequencing was distant non-tumor lung tissue. The receptors originated from a man younger than 40 with non-small cell lung cancer.

This clonotype appeared a few times. A much larger clonotype is one base distant, so this may be a read error. The chain joins TRBV12-3 or TRBV12-4 to TRBJ2-2; tentatively, D is TRBD1 (6 bases). CDR3 length equals 14 residues. Trimming took 6 bases from V and 7 from J, leaving 15 bases between them. The DNA of the CDR3 is TGTGCCAGCAGCCTATCAACAGGGATCGGGGAGCTGTTTTTT. Its translation is CASSLSTGIGELFF.

Comment on this clonotype: A much more abundant neighbour one base away suggests this may be a read error. V and J are TRBV12-3 or TRBV12-4 and TRBJ1-1; D not certain. V was shortened by 2 bases and J by 5 bases, with 15 bases between the two germline ends. CDR3 size: 15 residues. CDR3 residues: CASSLKNTQGTEAFF. For the CDR3, the DNA is TGTGCCAGCAGTTTAAAGAACACTCAAGGGACTGAAGCTTTCTTT.

This clonotype was detected ten times or more. This sequence joins TRBV11-2 and TRBJ2-5, with a possible D match to TRBD1 (7 bases). This CDR3 contains 13 residues. Trimming took off 5 bases at V and 5 bases at J, with 12 bases between the two ends. Germline lookup yields CDR1 SGHAT and CDR2 FQNNGV. The DNA of the CDR3 is TGTGCCAGCAGCCAGGGGGGAGATGAGACCCAGTACTTC. It is translated as CASSQGGDETQYF.

Details on this clonotype: At one end the junction does not follow the germline gene, possibly because of a read error. The J gene is TRBJ2-7, the V gene TRBV6-2 or TRBV6-3, with TRBD1 matching over 7 bases. Germline assignment: CDR1 MNHEY and CDR2 SVGEGT. This CDR3 has 14 residues. CDR3 protein: CTSIRRTGSGEQYF. In nucleotides, the CDR3 is TGTACCAGCATCAGACGGACAGGTTCCGGCGAGCAGTACTTC.

On this clonotype: The junction and the germline gene differ at one end; a read error may be behind it. This chain connects TRBV11-3 to TRBJ2-5; D gene unclear. CDR3 length: 15 residues. CDR1 is SGHNT and CDR2 is YENEEA in the germline V gene. CDR3 sequence reads: CVSSLEAGEQETQYF. CDR3 DNA: TGTGTCAGCAGCTTAGAAGCCGGAGAGCAAGAGACCCAGTACTTC. The full variable domain, rest sourced from reference TRBV11-3 and TRBJ2-5, is EAGVVQSPRYKIIEKKQPVAFWCNPISGHNTLYWYLQNLGQGPELLIRYENEEAVDDSQLPKDRFSAERLKGVDSTLKIQPAELGDSAVYLCVSSLEAGEQETQYFGPGTRLLVL.

This clonotype has just a few counts. With a much larger clone just one base away, this may be a read error. The chain couples TRBV6-6 to TRBJ1-6; 7 positions agree with TRBD1. CDR3 length: 16 residues. Per the germline V gene, CDR1 is MNHNY and CDR2 is SVGAGI (reference sequence). The CDR3 is CASSIQGRSYNSPLRF. The CDR3 DNA follows: TGTGCCAGCAGTATACAGGGGCGCTCCTATAATTCACCCCTCCGCTTT.

This clonotype came up many times. The chain links TRBV4-3 to TRBJ1-6; 7 bases map to TRBD1. CDR1 LGHNA and CDR2 YSLEER come from the germline V gene. The CDR3 is made up of 15 amino acids. V trimming: 0 bases; J trimming: 8 bases; junction bases outside the gene matches: 4. The CDR3 nucleotides are TGCGCCAGCAGCCAAGAGGGGACAGAAGATTCACCCCTCCACTTT. This encodes CASSQEGTEDSPLHF.

This clonotype was seen many times. This chain joins TRBV5-4 and TRBJ1-5, with TRBD1 as a possible D gene (6 bases). Germline CDR1 SGHNT, CDR2 YYREEE (reference sequence). V was pared by 2 bases and J by 7 bases, with 10 bases between. There are 13 residues in the CDR3. Written as DNA, the CDR3 is TGTGCCAGCAGCTTCGGACAGTACCAGCCCCAGCATTTT. It encodes CASSFGQYQPQHF.

A word on this clonotype: The junction does not match germline at one end; this may be a read error. The V call is TRBV5-4, the J call TRBJ2-1, with TRBD1 identical over 7 bases. CDR1 and CDR2 (germline): SGHNT, YYREEE (reference sequence). The CDR3 totals 16 residues. The DNA of the CDR3 is TGTCCCAGCAGCTTGGGATTCGGGACAGCAGGCAATAAGCAGTTCTTC. Its translation is CPSSLGFGTAGNKQFF. The full variable domain, its missing parts supplied by reference TRBV5-4 and TRBJ2-1, is ETGVTQSPTHLIKTRGQQVTLRCSSQSGHNTVSWYQQALGQGPQFIFQYYREEENGRGNFPPRFSGLQFPNYSSELNVNALELDDSALYLCPSSLGFGTAGNKQFFGPGTRLTVL.

The chain employs TRBV20-1 and TRBJ2-7, with TRBD1 matching 7 bases. Germline V gene lookup returns CDR1 DFQATT and CDR2 SNEGSKA (reference sequence). This CDR3 spans 14 amino acids. As DNA, the CDR3 is TGCGATGCTAGGAACGACAGGGCAGCCTACGAGCAGTACTTC. Translation: CDARNDRAAYEQYF.

This clonotype was counted only a few times. A read error is possible here, since a much larger clone lies one base away. The CDR3 region is CVSSLTSGAGELFF. In DNA, the CDR3 is TGTGTCAGCAGCTTAACGAGTGGGGCCGGGGAGCTGTTTTTT. The gene calls are TRBV11-2 and TRBJ2-2; D unresolved. CDR1 and CDR2 (germline): SGHAT, FQNNGV. This CDR3 spans 14 amino acids.

Only a few counts were recorded for this clonotype. Sequence at one end of the junction differs from germline and may be a read error. The CDR3 coding sequence is TGTGCCGGCTCGGCCGCCAGCGGGAACACTGGGGAGCTGTTTTTT. Protein: CAGSAASGNTGELFF. V gene TRBV11-2 combines with J gene TRBJ2-2, with TRBD2 matching 7 bases. The CDR3 loop spans 15 amino acids. Germline CDR1 SGHAT, CDR2 FQNNGV. Filled out from reference TRBV11-2 and TRBJ2-2, the complete variable domain reads EAGVAQSPRYKIIEKRQSVAFWCNPISGHATLYWYQQILGQGPKLLIQFQNNGVVDDSQLPKDRFSAERLKGVDSTLKIQPAKLEDSAVYLCAGSAASGNTGELFFGEGSRLTVL.

V is TRBV30 and J is TRBJ2-3; D possibly corresponds to TRBD1 (6 bases). Trimming took off 4 bases at V and 4 bases at J, with 12 bases between the two ends. Germline lookup yields CDR1 GTSNPN and CDR2 SVGIG (reference sequence). This CDR3 comprises 13 residues. CDR3 bases: TGTGCCTGGAACTGGGGGCGAGCAGATACGCAGTATTTT. Translated, it gives CAWNWGRADTQYF.

In this sample, this clonotype turned up once. Because the CDR3 is missing its conserved closing phenylalanine or tryptophan, this is likely a read error. This chain uses TRBV7-8 with TRBJ1-1, with D uncertain. CDR1 is SGHVS and CDR2 is FQNEAQ in the germline V gene. The V end was cut by 4 bases, the J end by 5 bases, with 11 bases between. The CDR3 is 13 amino acids. CDR3 residues: CASSSRSETEAFC. As DNA, the CDR3 is TGTGCCAGCAGCTCGAGATCCGAAACTGAAGCTTTCTGT.